This T cell receptor beta chain was identified in a study of circulating and synovial CD4+ cells in juvenile arthritis. This clone was observed a handful of times. The CDR3 is 18 residues long. V shed 0 bases and J shed 1 base, with 17 bases lying between them. Germline CDR1 and CDR2: LGHNA and YNFKEQ. Clones were read by immunoSEQ multiplex PCR, and TCRdb kept only the in-frame ones, dropping some. The table lists 39,000 or so clones, around 95% of them singletons. J is TRBJ2-3 and V is TRBV4-2; D may be TRBD2 (6 bases). The material sequenced was CD4+ T cells from blood. This sequence originates from a human donor with juvenile idiopathic arthritis. The CDR3: CASSQEVLTGVGTDTQYF. The DNA of the CDR3 is TGTGCCAGCAGCCAAGAGGTCTTAACGGGGGTAGGCACAGATACGCAGTATTTT.